This T cell receptor beta chain was profiled in a study of siplizumab effects on memory and regulatory T cells. A note on this clone: Its matching antigen is unknown.

Assay used: immunoSEQ multiplex PCR; TCRdb lists only in-frame clones, some missing. The table includes 100,000 to 120,000 clones, 93% detected once. Study-level points and caveats: Memory cells seemed less diverse than naive T cells, which seemed major alloresponse contributors. A significant reduction in alloreactive sequences traceable to unstimulated CD4+ memory cells was produced by siplizumab. Only a minor fraction of alloreactive clones mapped to unstimulated subsets. It was not possible to assign a naive or memory phenotype to roughly 75-95% of proliferating CD4+ or CD8+ clones.

The sample taken for sequencing was CD4+ T cells sorted from blood. The sequence was obtained from a human donor in good health.

CDR3 region: CASSLGQAETQYF. The CDR3 region has the DNA TGTGCCAGCAGCCTGGGACAGGCGGAGACCCAGTACTTC. This chain uses TRBV14 with TRBJ2-5; 8 positions match TRBD1. This CDR3 has 13 residues. Trimming removed 4 bases from V and 5 bases from J; junction bases left unmatched: 3. Germline V gene lookup returns CDR1 SGHDN and CDR2 FVKESK.